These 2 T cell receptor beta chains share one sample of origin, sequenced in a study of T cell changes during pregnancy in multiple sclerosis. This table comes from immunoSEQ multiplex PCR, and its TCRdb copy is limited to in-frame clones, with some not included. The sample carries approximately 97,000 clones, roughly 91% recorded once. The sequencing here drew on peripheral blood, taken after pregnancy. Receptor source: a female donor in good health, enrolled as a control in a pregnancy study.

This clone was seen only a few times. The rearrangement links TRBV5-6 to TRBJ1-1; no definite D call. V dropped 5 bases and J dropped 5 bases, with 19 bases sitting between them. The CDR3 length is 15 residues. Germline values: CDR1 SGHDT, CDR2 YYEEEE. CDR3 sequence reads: CASSLLLNQWTEAFF. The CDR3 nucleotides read TGTGCCAGCAGTCTTTTACTCAACCAATGGACTGAAGCTTTCTTT.

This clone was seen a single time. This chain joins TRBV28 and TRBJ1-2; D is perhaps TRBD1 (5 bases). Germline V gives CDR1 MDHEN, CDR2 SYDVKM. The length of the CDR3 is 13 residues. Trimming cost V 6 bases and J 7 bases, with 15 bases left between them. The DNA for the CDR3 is TGTGCCAGCAGCATAACGGGGGTTGGTGGCTACACCTTC. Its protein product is CASSITGVGGYTF.